This record concerns one TCR beta chain sequence. The antigen remains undetermined. The source of the sample is a study of T cell responses to AZD1222 COVID-19 vaccine. Study information: Second-dose timings of about 4 or about 12 weeks were pooled.

Study-level results: Repertoires in all cases were sampled only once the peak T cell response had passed. Increased Spike-specific TCR breadth and depth were observed after two AZD1222 doses.

Method: immunoSEQ multiplex PCR; TCRdb's copy keeps in-frame clones and lacks some. The sample has some 170,000 clones, roughly 92% seen once. The V end was cut by 0 bases, the J end by 7 bases, with 18 bases between. This CDR3 region has 16 residues. In germline, CDR1 is LGHNA, CDR2 YNFKEQ. V is TRBV4-2 and J is TRBJ1-2; D might be TRBD1 (6 bases). This specimen consisted of peripheral blood, obtained on day 0 of AZD1222 vaccination. This receptor was obtained from an adult in good health. The CDR3 sequence: CASSQDSGGQRGGYTF. The CDR3 DNA is TGTGCCAGCAGCCAAGATTCCGGGGGGCAGCGAGGTGGCTACACCTTC.